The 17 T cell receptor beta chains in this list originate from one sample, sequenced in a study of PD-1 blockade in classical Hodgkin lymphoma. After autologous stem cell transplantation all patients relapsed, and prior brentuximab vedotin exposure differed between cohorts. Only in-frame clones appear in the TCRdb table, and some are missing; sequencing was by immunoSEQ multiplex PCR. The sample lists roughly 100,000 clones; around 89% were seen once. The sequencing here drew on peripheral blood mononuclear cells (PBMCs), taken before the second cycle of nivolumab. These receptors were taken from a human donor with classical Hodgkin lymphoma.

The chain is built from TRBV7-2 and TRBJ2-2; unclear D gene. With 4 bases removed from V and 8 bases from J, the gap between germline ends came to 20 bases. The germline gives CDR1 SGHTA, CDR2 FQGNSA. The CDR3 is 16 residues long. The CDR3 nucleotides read TGTGCCAGCAGCTCTCGGGCCCCGGGCCAGGCGGGGGAGCTGTTTTTT. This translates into CASSSRAPGQAGELFF.

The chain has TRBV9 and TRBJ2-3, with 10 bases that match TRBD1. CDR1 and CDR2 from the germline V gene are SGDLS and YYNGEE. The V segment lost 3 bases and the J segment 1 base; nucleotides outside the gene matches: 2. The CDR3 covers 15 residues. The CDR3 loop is CASSGTGGGTDTQYF. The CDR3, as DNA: TGTGCCAGCAGCGGGACAGGGGGAGGCACAGATACGCAGTATTTT.

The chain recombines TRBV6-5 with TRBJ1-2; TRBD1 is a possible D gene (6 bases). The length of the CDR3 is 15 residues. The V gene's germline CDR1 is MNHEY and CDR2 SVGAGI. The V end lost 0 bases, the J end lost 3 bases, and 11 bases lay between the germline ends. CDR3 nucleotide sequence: TGTGCCAGCAGTTACTCGCAACAGGGTGACTATGGCTACACCTTC. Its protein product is CASSYSQQGDYGYTF.

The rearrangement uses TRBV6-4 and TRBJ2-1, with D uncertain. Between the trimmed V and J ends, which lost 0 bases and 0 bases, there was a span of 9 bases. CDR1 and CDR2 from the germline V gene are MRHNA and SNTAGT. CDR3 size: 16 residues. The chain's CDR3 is CASSDSMKSSYNEQFF. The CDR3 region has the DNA TGTGCCAGCAGTGACTCAATGAAGAGCTCCTACAATGAGCAGTTCTTC.

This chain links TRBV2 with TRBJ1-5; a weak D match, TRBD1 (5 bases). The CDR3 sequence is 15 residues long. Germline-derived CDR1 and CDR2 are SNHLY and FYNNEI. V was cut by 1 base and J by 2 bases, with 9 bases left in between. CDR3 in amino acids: CASSEGQLRNQPQHF. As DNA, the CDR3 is TGTGCCAGCAGTGAAGGACAGTTACGCAATCAGCCCCAGCATTTT.

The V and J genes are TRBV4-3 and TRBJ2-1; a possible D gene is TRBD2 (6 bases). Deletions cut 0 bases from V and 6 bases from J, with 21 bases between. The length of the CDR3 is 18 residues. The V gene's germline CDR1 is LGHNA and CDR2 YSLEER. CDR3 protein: CASSQEDRGSGLINEQFF. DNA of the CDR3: TGCGCCAGCAGCCAAGAGGATCGGGGTAGCGGCCTCATCAATGAGCAGTTCTTC.

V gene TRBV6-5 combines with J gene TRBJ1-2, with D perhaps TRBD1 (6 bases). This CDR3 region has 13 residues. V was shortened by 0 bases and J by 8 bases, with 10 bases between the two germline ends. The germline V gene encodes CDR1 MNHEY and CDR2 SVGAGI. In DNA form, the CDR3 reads TGTGCCAGCAGTTACTCGGGGGGCGAGGGCTACACCTTC. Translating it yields CASSYSGGEGYTF.

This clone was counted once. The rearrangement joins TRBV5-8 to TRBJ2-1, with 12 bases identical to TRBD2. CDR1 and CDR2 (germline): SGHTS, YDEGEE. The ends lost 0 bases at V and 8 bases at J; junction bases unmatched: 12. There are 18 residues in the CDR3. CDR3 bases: TGTGCCAGCAGCTTGGAGTGGGCTAGCGGGGGGGCCAGGGATGAGCAGTTCTTC. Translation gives CASSLEWASGGARDEQFF.

The chain's CDR3 is CASSLIRSSYEQYF. DNA for the CDR3: TGTGCCAGCAGCTTAATCAGGAGCTCCTACGAGCAGTACTTC. The chain carries TRBV7-8 and TRBJ2-7; D is uncertain. Trimming took off 2 bases at V and 0 bases at J, with 8 bases between the two ends. CDR1 is SGHVS, CDR2 FQNEAQ, per germline. The CDR3 is 14 amino acids. Combining the CDR3 with reference TRBV7-8 and TRBJ2-7 gives the whole variable domain GAGVSQSPRYKVAKRGQDVALRCDPISGHVSLFWYQQALGQGPEFLTYFQNEAQLDKSGLPSDRFFAERPEGSVSTLKIQRTQQEDSAVYLCASSLIRSSYEQYFGPGTRLTVT.

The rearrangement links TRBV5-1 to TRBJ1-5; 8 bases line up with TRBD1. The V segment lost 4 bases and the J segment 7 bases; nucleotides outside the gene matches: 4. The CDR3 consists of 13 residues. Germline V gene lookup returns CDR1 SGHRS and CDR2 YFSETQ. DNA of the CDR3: TGCGCCAGCAGCCTTACAGGGGGACAGCCCCAGCATTTT. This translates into CASSLTGGQPQHF. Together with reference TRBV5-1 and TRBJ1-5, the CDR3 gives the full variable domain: KAGVTQTPRYLIKTRGQQVTLSCSPISGHRSVSWYQQTPGQGLQFLFEYFSETQRNKGNFPGRFSGRQFSNSRSEMNVSTLELGDSALYLCASSLTGGQPQHFGDGTRLSIL.

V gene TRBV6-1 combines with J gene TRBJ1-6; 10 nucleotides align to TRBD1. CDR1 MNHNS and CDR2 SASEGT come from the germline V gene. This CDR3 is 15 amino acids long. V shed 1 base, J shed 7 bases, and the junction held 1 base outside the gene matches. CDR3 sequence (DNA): TGTGCCAGCAGTGAAGGGACAGGGGGAAATTCACCCCTCCACTTT. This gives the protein CASSEGTGGNSPLHF.

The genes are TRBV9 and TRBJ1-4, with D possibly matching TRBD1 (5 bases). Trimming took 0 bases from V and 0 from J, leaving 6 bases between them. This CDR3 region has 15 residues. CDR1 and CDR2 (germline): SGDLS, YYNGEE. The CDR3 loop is CASSVGQPTNEKLFF. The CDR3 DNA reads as TGTGCCAGCAGCGTAGGACAGCCAACTAATGAAAAACTGTTTTTT.

The CDR3 spells CASSAGTVSSYEQYF. Written as DNA, the CDR3 is TGTGCCAGCAGTGCAGGGACAGTAAGCTCCTACGAGCAGTACTTC. The V call is TRBV6-1, the J call TRBJ2-7, with 7 positions matching TRBD1. CDR1 and CDR2 (germline): MNHNS, SASEGT. The CDR3 extends over 15 amino acids. V trimming: 4 bases; J trimming: 0 bases; junction bases outside the gene matches: 6.

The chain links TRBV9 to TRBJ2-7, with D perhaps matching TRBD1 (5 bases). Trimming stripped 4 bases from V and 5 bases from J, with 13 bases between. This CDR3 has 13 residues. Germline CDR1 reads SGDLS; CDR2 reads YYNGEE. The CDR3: CASSSRGRDEQYF. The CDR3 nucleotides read TGTGCCAGCAGCTCAAGGGGCAGGGACGAGCAGTACTTC.

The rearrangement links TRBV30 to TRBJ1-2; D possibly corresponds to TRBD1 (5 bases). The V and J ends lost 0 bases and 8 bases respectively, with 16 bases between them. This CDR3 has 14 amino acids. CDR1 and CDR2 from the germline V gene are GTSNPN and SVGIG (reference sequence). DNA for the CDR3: TGTGCCTGGAGTGTACTAGGGGCAGGGTTAGGCTACACCTTC. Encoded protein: CAWSVLGAGLGYTF.

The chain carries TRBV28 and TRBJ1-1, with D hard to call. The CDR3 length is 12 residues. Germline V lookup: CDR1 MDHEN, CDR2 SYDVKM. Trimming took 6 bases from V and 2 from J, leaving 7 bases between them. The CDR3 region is CASSGVNTEAFF. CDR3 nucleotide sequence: TGTGCCAGCAGCGGGGTAAACACTGAAGCTTTCTTT.

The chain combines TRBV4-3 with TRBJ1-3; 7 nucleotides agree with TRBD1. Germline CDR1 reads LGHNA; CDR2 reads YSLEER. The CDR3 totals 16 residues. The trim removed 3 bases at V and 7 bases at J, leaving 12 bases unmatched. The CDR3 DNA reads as TGCGCCAGCAGCCAGGGCCTGACAGGGTCTAGTAACACCATATATTTT. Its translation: CASSQGLTGSSNTIYF.